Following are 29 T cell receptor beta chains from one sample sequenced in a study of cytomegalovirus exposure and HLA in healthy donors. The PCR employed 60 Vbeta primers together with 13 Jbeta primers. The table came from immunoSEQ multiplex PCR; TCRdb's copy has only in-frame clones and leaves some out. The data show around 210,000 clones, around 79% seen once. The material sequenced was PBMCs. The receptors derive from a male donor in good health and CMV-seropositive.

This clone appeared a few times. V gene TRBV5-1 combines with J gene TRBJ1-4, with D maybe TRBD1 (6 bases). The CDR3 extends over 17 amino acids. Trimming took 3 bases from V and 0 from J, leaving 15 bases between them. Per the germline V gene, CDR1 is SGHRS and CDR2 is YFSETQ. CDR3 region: CASSWGQRLATNEKLFF. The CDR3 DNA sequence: TGCGCCAGCAGCTGGGGACAAAGGCTAGCAACTAATGAAAAACTGTTTTTT.

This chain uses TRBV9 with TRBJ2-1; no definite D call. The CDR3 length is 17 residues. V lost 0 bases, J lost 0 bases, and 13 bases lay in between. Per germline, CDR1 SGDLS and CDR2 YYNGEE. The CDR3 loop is CASSVVSSGGSYNEQFF. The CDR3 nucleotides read TGTGCCAGCAGCGTAGTATCTTCAGGTGGCTCCTACAATGAGCAGTTCTTC.

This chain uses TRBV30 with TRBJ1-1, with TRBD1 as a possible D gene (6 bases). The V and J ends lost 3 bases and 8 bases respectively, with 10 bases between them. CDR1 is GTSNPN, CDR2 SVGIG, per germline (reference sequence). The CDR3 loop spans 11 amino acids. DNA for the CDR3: TGTGCCTGGAGCTTAGACAGGGAAGCTTTCTTT. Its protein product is CAWSLDREAFF. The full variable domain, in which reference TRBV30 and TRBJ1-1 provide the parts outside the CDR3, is SQTIHQWPATLVQPVGSPLSLECTVEGTSNPNLYWYRQAAGRGLQLLFYSVGIGQISSEVPQNLSASRPQDRQFILSSKKLLLSDSGFYLCAWSLDREAFFGQGTRLTVV.

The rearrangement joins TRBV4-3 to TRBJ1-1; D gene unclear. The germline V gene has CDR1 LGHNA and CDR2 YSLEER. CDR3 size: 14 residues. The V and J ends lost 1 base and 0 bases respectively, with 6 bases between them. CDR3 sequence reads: CASSQGNMNTEAFF. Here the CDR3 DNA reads TGCGCCAGCAGCCAAGGCAACATGAACACTGAAGCTTTCTTT.

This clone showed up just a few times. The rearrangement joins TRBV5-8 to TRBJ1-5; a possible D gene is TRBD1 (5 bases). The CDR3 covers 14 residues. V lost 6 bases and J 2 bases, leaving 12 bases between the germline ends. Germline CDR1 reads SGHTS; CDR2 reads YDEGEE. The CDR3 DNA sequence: TGTGCCAGCAACCGGGGGGTGGGCAATCAGCCCCAGCATTTT. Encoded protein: CASNRGVGNQPQHF. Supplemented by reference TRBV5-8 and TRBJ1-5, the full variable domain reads EAGVTQSPTHLIKTRGQQATLRCSPISGHTSVYWYQQALGLGLQFLLWYDEGEERNRGNFPPRFSGRQFPNYSSELNVNALELEDSALYLCASNRGVGNQPQHFGDGTRLSIL.

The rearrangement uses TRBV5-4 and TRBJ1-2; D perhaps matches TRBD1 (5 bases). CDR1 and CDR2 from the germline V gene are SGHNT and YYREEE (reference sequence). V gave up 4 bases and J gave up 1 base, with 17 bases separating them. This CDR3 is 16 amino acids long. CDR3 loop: CASSPGSGGNNYGYTF. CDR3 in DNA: TGTGCCAGCAGCCCCGGGAGTGGGGGGAATAACTATGGCTACACCTTC.

DNA for the CDR3: TGTGCCAGTAGTATCTTCAAGCGGGGGGGCTCCTACGAGCAGTACTTC. Protein: CASSIFKRGGSYEQYF. V is TRBV19 and J is TRBJ2-7; 10 bases align to TRBD2. V lost 3 bases, J lost 0 bases, and 5 bases stayed unmatched. Germline CDR1 LNHDA, CDR2 SQIVND (reference sequence). The CDR3 has 16 residues. The variable domain in full, completed from reference TRBV19 and TRBJ2-7, reads DGGITQSPKYLFRKEGQNVTLSCEQNLNHDAMYWYRQDPGQGLRLIYYSQIVNDFQKGDIAEGYSVSREKKESFPLTVTSAQKNPTAFYLCASSIFKRGGSYEQYFGPGTRLTVT.

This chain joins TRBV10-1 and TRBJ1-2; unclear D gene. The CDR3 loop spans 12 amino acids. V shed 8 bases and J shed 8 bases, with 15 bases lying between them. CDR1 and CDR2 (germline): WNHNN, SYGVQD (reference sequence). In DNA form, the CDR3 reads TGCGCCAGCCCCTTGAGGTTATGGGGCTACACCTTC. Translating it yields CASPLRLWGYTF.

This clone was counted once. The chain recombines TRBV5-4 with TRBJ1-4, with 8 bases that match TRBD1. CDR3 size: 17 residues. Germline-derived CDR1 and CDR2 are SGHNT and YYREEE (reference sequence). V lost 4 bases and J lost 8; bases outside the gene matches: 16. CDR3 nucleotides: TGTGCCAGCAGCCCCGGTGGGGCAGGGGGCAGTGAGGAAAAACTGTTTTTT. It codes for CASSPGGAGGSEEKLFF.

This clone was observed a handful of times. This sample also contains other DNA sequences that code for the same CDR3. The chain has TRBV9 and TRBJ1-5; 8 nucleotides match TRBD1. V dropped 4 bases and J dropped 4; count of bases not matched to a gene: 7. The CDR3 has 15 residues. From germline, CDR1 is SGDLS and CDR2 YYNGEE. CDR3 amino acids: CASSLGQGRNQPQHF. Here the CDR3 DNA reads TGTGCCAGCAGCTTAGGACAGGGAAGGAATCAGCCCCAGCATTTT. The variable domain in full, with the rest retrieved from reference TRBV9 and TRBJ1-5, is DSGVTQTPKHLITATGQRVTLRCSPRSGDLSVYWYQQSLDQGLQFLIQYYNGEERAKGNILERFSAQQFPDLHSELNLSSLELGDSALYFCASSLGQGRNQPQHFGDGTRLSIL.

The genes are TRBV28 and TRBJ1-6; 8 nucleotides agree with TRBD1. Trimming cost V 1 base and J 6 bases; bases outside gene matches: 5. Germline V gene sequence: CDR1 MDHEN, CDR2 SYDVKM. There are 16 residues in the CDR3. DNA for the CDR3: TGTGCCAGCAGTTTATTGCCAGGGGGCTCTAATTCACCCCTCCACTTT. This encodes CASSLLPGGSNSPLHF.

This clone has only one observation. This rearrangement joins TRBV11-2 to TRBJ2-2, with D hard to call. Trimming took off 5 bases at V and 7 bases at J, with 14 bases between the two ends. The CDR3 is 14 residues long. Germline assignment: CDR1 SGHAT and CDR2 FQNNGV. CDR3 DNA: TGTGCCAGCAGCGCCGGAGCGTGGGTCGGGGAGCTGTTTTTT. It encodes CASSAGAWVGELFF.

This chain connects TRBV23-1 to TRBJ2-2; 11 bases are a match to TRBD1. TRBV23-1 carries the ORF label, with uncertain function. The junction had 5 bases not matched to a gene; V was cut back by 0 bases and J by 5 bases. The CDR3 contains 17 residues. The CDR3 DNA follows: TGCGCCAGCAGTCAATCGGAGGGACAGGGGGAGACCGGGGAGCTGTTTTTT. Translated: CASSQSEGQGETGELFF.

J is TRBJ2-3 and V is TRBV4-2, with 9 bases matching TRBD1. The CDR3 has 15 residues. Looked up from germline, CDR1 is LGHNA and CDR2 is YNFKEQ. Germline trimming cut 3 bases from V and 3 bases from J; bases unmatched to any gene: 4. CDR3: CASSQLQGATDTQYF. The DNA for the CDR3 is TGTGCCAGCAGCCAGCTACAGGGGGCAACAGATACGCAGTATTTT.

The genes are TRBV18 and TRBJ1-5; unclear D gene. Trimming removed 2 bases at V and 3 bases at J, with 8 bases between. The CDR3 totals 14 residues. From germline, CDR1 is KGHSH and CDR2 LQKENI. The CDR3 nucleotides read TGTGCCAGCTCACCATCCGGTTTCAATCAGCCCCAGCATTTT. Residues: CASSPSGFNQPQHF.

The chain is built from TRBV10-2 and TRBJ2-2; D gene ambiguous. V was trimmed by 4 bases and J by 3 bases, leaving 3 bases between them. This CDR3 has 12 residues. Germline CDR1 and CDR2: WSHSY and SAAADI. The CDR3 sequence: CASSVDTGELFF. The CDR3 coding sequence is TGCGCCAGCAGTGTCGACACCGGGGAGCTGTTTTTT.

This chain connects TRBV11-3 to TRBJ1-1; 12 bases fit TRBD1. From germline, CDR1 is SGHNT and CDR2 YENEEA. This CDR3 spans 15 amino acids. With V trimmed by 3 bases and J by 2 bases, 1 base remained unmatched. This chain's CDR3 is CASSLGQGANTEAFF. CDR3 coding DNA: TGTGCCAGCAGCTTGGGACAGGGGGCTAACACTGAAGCTTTCTTT.

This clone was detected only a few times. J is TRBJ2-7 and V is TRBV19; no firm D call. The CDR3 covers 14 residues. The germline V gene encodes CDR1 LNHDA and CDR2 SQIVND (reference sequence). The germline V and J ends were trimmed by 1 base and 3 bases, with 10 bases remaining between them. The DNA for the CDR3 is TGTGCCAGTAGTATAGCGGTTCGGAGCTACGAGCAGTACTTC. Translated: CASSIAVRSYEQYF.

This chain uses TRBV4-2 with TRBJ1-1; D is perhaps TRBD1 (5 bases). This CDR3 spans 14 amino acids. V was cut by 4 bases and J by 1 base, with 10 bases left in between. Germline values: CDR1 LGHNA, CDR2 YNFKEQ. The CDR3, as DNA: TGTGCCAGCAGCCCCTTGGGGGGGAACACTGAAGCTTTCTTT. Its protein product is CASSPLGGNTEAFF.

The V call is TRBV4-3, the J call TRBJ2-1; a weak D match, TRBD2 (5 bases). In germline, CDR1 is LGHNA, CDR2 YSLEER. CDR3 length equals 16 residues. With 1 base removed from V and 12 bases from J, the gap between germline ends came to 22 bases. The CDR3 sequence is CASSQVVGGSATVQFF. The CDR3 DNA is TGCGCCAGCAGCCAAGTTGTGGGCGGGTCAGCTACGGTGCAGTTCTTC.

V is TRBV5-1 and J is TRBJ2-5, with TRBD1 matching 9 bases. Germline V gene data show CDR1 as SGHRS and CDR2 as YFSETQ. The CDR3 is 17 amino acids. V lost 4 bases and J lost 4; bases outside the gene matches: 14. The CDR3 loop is CASSLSPGQGRGETQYF. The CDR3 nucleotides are TGCGCCAGCAGCCTAAGTCCGGGACAGGGACGAGGAGAGACCCAGTACTTC.

CDR3 in amino acids: CASSFGLAGGRTDTQYF. Here the CDR3 DNA reads TGTGCCAGCAGCTTCGGACTAGCGGGGGGTCGCACAGATACGCAGTATTTT. The chain couples TRBV5-4 to TRBJ2-3, with 14 bases aligning to TRBD2. Germline lookup yields CDR1 SGHNT and CDR2 YYREEE (reference sequence). The V segment lost 2 bases and the J segment 1 base; nucleotides outside the gene matches: 3. The CDR3 length is 17 residues.

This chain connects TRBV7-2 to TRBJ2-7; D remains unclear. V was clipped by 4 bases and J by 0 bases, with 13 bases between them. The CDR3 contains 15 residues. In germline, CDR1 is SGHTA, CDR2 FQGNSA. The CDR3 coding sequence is TGTGCCAGCAGCTCAAGCGAATTACCCTCCTACGAGCAGTACTTC. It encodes CASSSSELPSYEQYF.

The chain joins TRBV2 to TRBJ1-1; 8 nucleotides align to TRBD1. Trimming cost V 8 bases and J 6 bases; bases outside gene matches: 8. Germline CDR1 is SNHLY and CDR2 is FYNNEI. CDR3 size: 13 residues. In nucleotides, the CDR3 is TGTGCCAGCGTAGGACAGGGAGGGTCTGAAGCTTTCTTT. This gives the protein CASVGQGGSEAFF. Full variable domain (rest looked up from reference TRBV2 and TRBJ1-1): EPEVTQTPSHQVTQMGQEVILRCVPISNHLYFYWYRQILGQKVEFLVSFYNNEISEKSEIFDDQFSVERPDGSNFTLKIRSTKLEDSAMYFCASVGQGGSEAFFGQGTRLTVV.

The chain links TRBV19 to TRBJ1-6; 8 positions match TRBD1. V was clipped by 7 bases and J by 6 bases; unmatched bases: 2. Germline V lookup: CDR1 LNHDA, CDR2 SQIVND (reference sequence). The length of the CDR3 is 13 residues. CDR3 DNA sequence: TGTGCCAGTACGGACAGGGCTAATTCACCCCTCCACTTT. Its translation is CASTDRANSPLHF.

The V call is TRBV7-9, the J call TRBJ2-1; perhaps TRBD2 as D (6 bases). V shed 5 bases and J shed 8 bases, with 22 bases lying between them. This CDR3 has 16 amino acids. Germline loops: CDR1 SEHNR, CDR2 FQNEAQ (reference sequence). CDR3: CASSPQFARLEDEQFF. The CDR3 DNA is TGTGCCAGCAGCCCACAGTTCGCCCGACTAGAGGATGAGCAGTTCTTC.

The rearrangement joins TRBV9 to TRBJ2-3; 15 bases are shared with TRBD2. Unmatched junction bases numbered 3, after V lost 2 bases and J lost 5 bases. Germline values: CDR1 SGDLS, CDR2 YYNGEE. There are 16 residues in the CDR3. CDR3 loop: CASSVGLAGGGDTQYF. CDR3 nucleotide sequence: TGTGCCAGCAGCGTGGGACTAGCGGGGGGAGGAGATACGCAGTATTTT.

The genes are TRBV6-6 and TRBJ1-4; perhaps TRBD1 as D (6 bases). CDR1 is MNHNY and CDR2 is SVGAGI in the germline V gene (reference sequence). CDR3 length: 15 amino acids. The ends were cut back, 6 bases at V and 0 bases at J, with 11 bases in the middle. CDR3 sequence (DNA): TGTGCCAGCAGCCGGGGGGCGTCAACTAATGAAAAACTGTTTTTT. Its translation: CASSRGASTNEKLFF.

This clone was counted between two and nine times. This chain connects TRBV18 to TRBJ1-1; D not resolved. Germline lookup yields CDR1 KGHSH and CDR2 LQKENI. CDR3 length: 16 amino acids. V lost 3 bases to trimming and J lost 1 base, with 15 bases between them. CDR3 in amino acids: CASSPLSVQKNTEAFF. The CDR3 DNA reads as TGTGCCAGCTCACCCCTCTCTGTACAGAAGAACACTGAAGCTTTCTTT.